This is a list of T cell receptor beta chains from one sample in a study of control samples from healthy donors and cancer patients. Sequencing was performed with immunoSEQ multiplex PCR; in TCRdb, only in-frame clones are kept and a portion is missing. Here the sample spans some 30,000 clones, around nine tenths being singletons. Sequencing was carried out using formalin-fixed, paraffin-embedded tissue. The receptors derive from a female donor with melanoma. Both conserved end residues are part of each CDR3. Size tells how often a clone was seen (once, few, many) or the class of an expanded clone, and some rows leave it out.

size | V | CDR3
NA | TRBV7-9 | CAILEGADTQYF
NA | TRBV5-1 | CASSLPYGTGGSPLHF
NA | TRBV30 | CAWSGGYNSPLHF
NA | TRBV27 | CASSLWTGMNTEAFF
once | TRBV2 | CASSPGTGYGYTF
NA | TRBV4-1 | CASSQSWETQYF
NA | TRBV12-3/TRBV12-4 | CAWGAGGYNEQFF
NA | TRBV5-8 | CASSLGLAGYNEQFF
NA | TRBV30 | CAWSFGTSGRAHNEQFF
NA | TRBV5-1 | CASSTRTSGSTDTQYF
NA | TRBV14 | CASSQGKAQYF
NA | TRBV5-5 | CASNRGNTEAFF
NA | TRBV3-1/TRBV3-2 | CASSRRLAGGGEQYF
few | TRBV10-2 | CAIWDPRSYNEQFF
NA | TRBV15 | CATSRVLLQPQHF
NA | TRBV5-6 | CASSLGQVMGYTF
NA | TRBV7-2 | CASSFRQGASTEAFF
NA | TRBV19 | CASSIGLIYEQYF
once | TRBV2 | CASTAQSRGGYTF
NA | TRBV5-1 | CASSLRADYGYTF
NA | TRBV27 | CASSPGPGREAFF
few | TRBV4-1 | CASSQELGSGPYYEQYF
NA | TRBV14 | CASSQRVAQKETQYF
once | TRBV18 | CASSPNGFGPPLHF
NA | TRBV2 | CASSGVEDNEQFF
NA | TRBV10-3 | CATRGGRHQETQYF
once | TRBV30 | CAWSVQDRTNEKLFF
NA | TRBV7-2 | CASSLGSLNEQYF
NA | TRBV11-2 | CASSLGSQSNTIYF
NA | TRBV7-2 | CASSLFSGGQETQYF
NA | TRBV12-3/TRBV12-4 | CASSADRYYGYTF
NA | TRBV3-1/TRBV3-2 | CASSLNTEAFF
NA | TRBV7-9 | CASSPRVGIWYF
NA | TRBV7-2 | CASSLVSGGDTEAFF
NA | TRBV6-2/TRBV6-3 | CASSTKKKSRMNTEAFF
NA | TRBV14 | CASSQGYGYTF
NA | TRBV4-1 | CASSQIPGQDARGYTF
NA | TRBV23-1 | CASSQMGPRAILYNEQFF
few | TRBV6-5 | CASSVGNRVNTEAFF
NA | TRBV27 | CASSFQGRRSWAFF
NA | TRBV5-1 | CASSPTGDYGYTF
NA | TRBV30 | CAWSVTGVREQYF
NA | TRBV10-3 | CAISSGPGYEQYF
NA | TRBV11-3 | CASSLGLAGVEQFF
NA | TRBV10-3 | CAIRKGGDTEAFF
NA | TRBV7-7 | CASSLGHQLWANVLTF
NA | TRBV7-2 | CASSARGPPAWEQYF
once | TRBV29-1 | CSGRSGYNEQFF
NA | TRBV5-4 | CASSLAGTIKTQYF
NA | TRBV12-3/TRBV12-4 | CASSFRPWALHF